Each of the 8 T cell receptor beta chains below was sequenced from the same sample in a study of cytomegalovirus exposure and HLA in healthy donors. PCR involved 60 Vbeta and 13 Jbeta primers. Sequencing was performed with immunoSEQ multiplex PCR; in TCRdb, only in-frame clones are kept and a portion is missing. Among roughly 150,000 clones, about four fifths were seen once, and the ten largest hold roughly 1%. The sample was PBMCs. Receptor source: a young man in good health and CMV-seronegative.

Here the CDR3 DNA reads TGTGCCAGCAGCTTGGGACTAGCGAACACCGGGGAGCTGTTTTTT. It yields the protein CASSLGLANTGELFF. The genes are TRBV5-4 and TRBJ2-2, with D tentatively TRBD2 (6 bases). V gave up 0 bases and J gave up 0 bases, with 6 bases separating them. Germline V gives CDR1 SGHNT, CDR2 YYREEE (reference sequence). This CDR3 has 15 residues. The variable domain in full, completed from reference TRBV5-4 and TRBJ2-2, reads ETGVTQSPTHLIKTRGQQVTLRCSSQSGHNTVSWYQQALGQGPQFIFQYYREEENGRGNFPPRFSGLQFPNYSSELNVNALELDDSALYLCASSLGLANTGELFFGEGSRLTVL.

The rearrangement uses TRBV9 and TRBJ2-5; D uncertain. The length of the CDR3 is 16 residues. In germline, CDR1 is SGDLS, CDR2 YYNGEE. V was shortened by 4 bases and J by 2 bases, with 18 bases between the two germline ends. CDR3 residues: CASSLTPFPLQETQYF. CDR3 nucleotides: TGTGCCAGCAGCCTCACCCCCTTTCCCCTACAAGAGACCCAGTACTTC.

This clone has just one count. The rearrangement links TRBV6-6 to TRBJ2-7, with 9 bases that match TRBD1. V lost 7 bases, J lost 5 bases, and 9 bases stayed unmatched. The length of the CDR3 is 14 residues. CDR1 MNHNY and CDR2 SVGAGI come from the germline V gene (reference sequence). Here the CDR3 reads CASKSAQGAHEQYF. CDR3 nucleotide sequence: TGTGCCAGCAAATCGGCACAGGGGGCCCACGAGCAGTACTTC.

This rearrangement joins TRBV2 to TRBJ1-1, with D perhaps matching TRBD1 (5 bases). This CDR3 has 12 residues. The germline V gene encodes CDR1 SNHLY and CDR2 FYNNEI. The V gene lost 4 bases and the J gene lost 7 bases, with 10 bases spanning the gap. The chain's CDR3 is CASSVEDNEAFF. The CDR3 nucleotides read TGTGCCAGCAGTGTTGAGGACAATGAAGCTTTCTTT.

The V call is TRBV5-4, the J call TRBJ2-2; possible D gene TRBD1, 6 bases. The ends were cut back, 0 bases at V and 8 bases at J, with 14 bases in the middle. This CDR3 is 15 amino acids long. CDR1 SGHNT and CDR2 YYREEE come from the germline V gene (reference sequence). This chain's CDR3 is CASSLAPRGAGELFF. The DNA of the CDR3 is TGTGCCAGCAGCTTGGCTCCCAGGGGAGCTGGGGAGCTGTTTTTT.

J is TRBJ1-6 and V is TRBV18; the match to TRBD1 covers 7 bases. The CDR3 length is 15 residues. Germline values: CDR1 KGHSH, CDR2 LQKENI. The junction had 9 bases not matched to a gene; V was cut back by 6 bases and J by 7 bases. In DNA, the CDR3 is TGTGCCAGCTCCAGCCGACAGGGTTTAAATTCACCCCTCCACTTT. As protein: CASSSRQGLNSPLHF.

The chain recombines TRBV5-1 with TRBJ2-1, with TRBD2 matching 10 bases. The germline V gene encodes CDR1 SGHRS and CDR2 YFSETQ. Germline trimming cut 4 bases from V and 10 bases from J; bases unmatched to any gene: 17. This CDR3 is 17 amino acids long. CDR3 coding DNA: TGCGCCAGCAGCCTATACCCTGAAACTTTAGCGGGGGGAGAGCAGTTCTTC. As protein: CASSLYPETLAGGEQFF.

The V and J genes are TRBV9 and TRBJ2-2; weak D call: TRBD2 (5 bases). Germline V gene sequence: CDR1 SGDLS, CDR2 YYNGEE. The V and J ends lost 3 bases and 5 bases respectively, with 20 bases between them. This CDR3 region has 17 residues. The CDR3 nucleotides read TGTGCCAGCAGCGGACGAAACAGAAGAAGGAGGACCGGGGAGCTGTTTTTT. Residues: CASSGRNRRRRTGELFF.